This passage covers 25 T cell receptor beta chains from one sample sequenced in a study of blood T cell repertoires in COVID-19. Sequenced by immunoSEQ multiplex PCR; TCRdb stores in-frame clones only, minus some. Of 90,000 or so clones in the sample, about 90% were seen once. Input material: peripheral blood. The receptors derive from a human donor with active COVID-19. The donor label of this sample is uncertain.

The V gene is TRBV9, the J gene TRBJ2-1; 10 bases match TRBD2. Germline CDR1 is SGDLS and CDR2 is YYNGEE. J was trimmed by 2 bases and V by 4 bases; bases with no gene match: 6. The CDR3 is 16 residues long. CDR3 nucleotide sequence: TGTGCCAGCAGCTCGGCAAGCGGGGGGGCCTACAATGAGCAGTTCTTC. It translates to CASSSASGGAYNEQFF.

This clone came up once. This sequence joins TRBV6-6 and TRBJ2-6; no clear D. The germline gives CDR1 MNHNY, CDR2 SVGAGI (reference sequence). Trimming shortened V by 2 bases and J by 3 bases, and 5 bases separated the two germline ends. This CDR3 is 14 amino acids long. CDR3 in amino acids: CASSYNRGANVLTF. Written as DNA, the CDR3 is TGTGCCAGCAGTTACAATCGTGGGGCCAACGTCCTGACTTTC.

This sequence joins TRBV19 and TRBJ2-6; a possible D gene is TRBD2 (5 bases). The CDR3 consists of 15 residues. V was clipped by 2 bases and J by 6 bases, with 11 bases between them. Germline V gene sequence: CDR1 LNHDA, CDR2 SQIVND (reference sequence). The CDR3 protein is CASSIPTTSANVLTF. The DNA of the CDR3 is TGTGCCAGTAGTATACCGACTACCTCGGCCAACGTCCTGACTTTC.

The V call is TRBV10-2, the J call TRBJ2-3; D is unclear. CDR1 is WSHSY, CDR2 SAAADI, per germline. V was trimmed by 3 bases and J by 2 bases, leaving 9 bases between them. There are 14 residues in the CDR3. DNA for the CDR3: TGCGCCAGCAGTGACAGTTTCCTCACAGATACGCAGTATTTT. Its protein product is CASSDSFLTDTQYF.

This clone was detected only once. The chain is built from TRBV6-5 and TRBJ1-6, with 7 bases fitting TRBD1. Germline V gene lookup returns CDR1 MNHEY and CDR2 SVGAGI. This CDR3 region has 15 residues. V trimming: 2 bases; J trimming: 5 bases; junction bases outside the gene matches: 3. DNA for the CDR3: TGTGCCAGCAGTTACGGGGACAGAGATAATTCACCCCTCCACTTT. Its protein product is CASSYGDRDNSPLHF.

The chain is built from TRBV4-2 and TRBJ2-3; 12 nucleotides align to TRBD2. CDR1 and CDR2 (germline): LGHNA, YNFKEQ. Unmatched junction bases numbered 6, after V lost 4 bases and J lost 4 bases. The CDR3 totals 16 residues. As DNA, the CDR3 is TGTGCCAGCAGCCCTCTAGCGGGGGGGCCAGCAGATACGCAGTATTTT. It codes for CASSPLAGGPADTQYF.

The chain couples TRBV19 to TRBJ1-2, with TRBD1 as a possible D gene (6 bases). CDR1 is LNHDA and CDR2 is SQIVND in the germline V gene (reference sequence). V was cut by 3 bases and J by 4 bases, with 12 bases left in between. The CDR3 totals 14 residues. CDR3 DNA sequence: TGTGCCAGTAGTATTCAGGGGATCATCTATGGCTACACCTTC. Translation: CASSIQGIIYGYTF.

The J gene is TRBJ1-1, the V gene TRBV5-1; 9 nucleotides match TRBD1. Germline lookup yields CDR1 SGHRS and CDR2 YFSETQ. The CDR3 extends over 16 amino acids. J gave up 5 bases and V 4 bases, and 12 bases lay outside the gene matches. The CDR3 DNA reads TGCGCCAGCAGCAGAACCGGGACAGGGCGTTATACTGAAGCTTTCTTT. This translates into CASSRTGTGRYTEAFF.

The chain recombines TRBV5-1 with TRBJ2-2; maybe TRBD2 (5 bases). V was cut by 4 bases and J by 2 bases, with 15 bases left in between. Germline V gives CDR1 SGHRS, CDR2 YFSETQ. This CDR3 is built from 16 residues. This CDR3 reads CASSRTTTSNTGELFF. DNA of the CDR3: TGCGCCAGCAGCCGGACGACTACTTCAAACACCGGGGAGCTGTTTTTT.

The chain carries TRBV23-1 and TRBJ1-4, with TRBD1 identical over 9 bases. TRBV23-1 is reported as an ORF; its role is uncertain. The J segment lost 2 bases and the V segment lost 7 bases, leaving 11 bases of the junction unmatched. The CDR3 length is 17 residues. The DNA of the CDR3 is TGCGCCAGCACCAGGACAGGGGCAAGGGTGACTAATGAAAAACTGTTTTTT. The encoded protein is CASTRTGARVTNEKLFF.

CDR3 protein: CASSFPRETQYF. CDR3 in DNA: TGCGCCAGCAGCTTTCCGCGAGAGACCCAGTACTTC. The rearrangement links TRBV5-1 to TRBJ2-5; D is unresolved. Germline assignment: CDR1 SGHRS and CDR2 YFSETQ. The CDR3 extends over 12 amino acids. The germline V and J ends were trimmed by 2 bases and 4 bases, with 6 bases remaining between them. Combining the CDR3 with reference TRBV5-1 and TRBJ2-5 gives the whole variable domain KAGVTQTPRYLIKTRGQQVTLSCSPISGHRSVSWYQQTPGQGLQFLFEYFSETQRNKGNFPGRFSGRQFSNSRSEMNVSTLELGDSALYLCASSFPRETQYFGPGTRLLVL.

This chain links TRBV5-1 with TRBJ1-2; unclear D gene. V lost 4 bases, J lost 3 bases, and 16 bases lay in between. The CDR3 is 15 amino acids. Germline V lookup: CDR1 SGHRS, CDR2 YFSETQ. As DNA, the CDR3 is TGCGCCAGCAGCGACGGACTACTCCAGGACTATGGCTACACCTTC. Its protein product is CASSDGLLQDYGYTF.

The chain carries TRBV7-2 and TRBJ1-5; no firm D call. V lost 3 bases and J 3 bases, leaving 12 bases between the germline ends. The germline V gene encodes CDR1 SGHTA and CDR2 FQGNSA. CDR3 length: 15 amino acids. The DNA of the CDR3 is TGTGCCAGCAGCTTCGAGAGCGGGGACAATCAGCCCCAGCATTTT. It yields the protein CASSFESGDNQPQHF. Full variable domain (remainder filled in from reference TRBV7-2 and TRBJ1-5): GAGVSQSPSNKVTEKGKDVELRCDPISGHTALYWYRQSLGQGLEFLIYFQGNSAPDKSGLPSDRFSAERTGGSVSTLTIQRTQQEDSAVYLCASSFESGDNQPQHFGDGTRLSIL.

The chain joins TRBV6-5 to TRBJ1-3; 11 nucleotides agree with TRBD1. The CDR3 runs 13 residues. Trimming took 7 bases from V and 7 from J; bases not matched to a gene: 3. Germline V gene sequence: CDR1 MNHEY, CDR2 SVGAGI. The CDR3: CASIRDRGNTIYF. DNA of the CDR3: TGTGCCAGCATCAGGGACAGGGGGAACACCATATATTTT.

This clone came up a few times. V gene TRBV4-1 combines with J gene TRBJ2-2; TRBD2 matches 7 bases. Germline CDR1 is MGHRA and CDR2 is YSYEKL. The V and J ends lost 1 base and 3 bases, in that order; junction bases with no gene match: 2. The CDR3 consists of 15 residues. This chain's CDR3 is CASSQASGYTGELFF. The CDR3 bases are TGCGCCAGCAGCCAAGCTAGCGGCTACACCGGGGAGCTGTTTTTT.

This clone was detected only once. The chain is built from TRBV2 and TRBJ2-3; D might be TRBD2 (7 bases). The CDR3 runs 13 residues. Trimming cost V 7 bases and J 6 bases, with 14 bases left between them. The germline V gene has CDR1 SNHLY and CDR2 FYNNEI. CDR3 DNA sequence: TGTGCCAGCATGTCGGGGGGCAAGGATACGCAGTATTTT. It encodes CASMSGGKDTQYF.

The rearrangement links TRBV7-9 to TRBJ2-3; no definite D call. Germline values: CDR1 SEHNR, CDR2 FQNEAQ (reference sequence). CDR3 length equals 16 residues. Trimming removed 1 base at V and 0 bases at J, with 11 bases between. The CDR3 region has the DNA TGTGCCAGCAGCTTAGTGGCTAGTGCAAGCACAGATACGCAGTATTTT. It yields the protein CASSLVASASTDTQYF. The variable domain in full, with the rest retrieved from reference TRBV7-9 and TRBJ2-3, is DTGVSQNPRHKITKRGQNVTFRCDPISEHNRLYWYRQTLGQGPEFLTYFQNEAQLEKSRLLSDRFSAERPKGSFSTLEIQRTEQGDSAMYLCASSLVASASTDTQYFGPGTRLTVL.

The CDR3 DNA reads TGTGCCAGCAGCCCGATACTCTACCAGGACAGGGTTGAAGCTTTCTTT. Translated: CASSPILYQDRVEAFF. The genes are TRBV5-6 and TRBJ1-1; 8 nucleotides align to TRBD1. Germline CDR1 reads SGHDT; CDR2 reads YYEEEE. Trimming removed 4 bases from V and 7 bases from J; junction bases left unmatched: 15. This CDR3 is built from 16 residues.

This clone has only one observation. This chain joins TRBV29-1 and TRBJ1-1; tentatively, D is TRBD1 (5 bases). Germline CDR1 SQVTM, CDR2 ANQGSEA. V lost 3 bases and J 4 bases, leaving 12 bases between the germline ends. CDR3 size: 13 residues. Here the CDR3 DNA reads TGCAGCGTTGACTGGCAGGGCGGCACTGAAGCTTTCTTT. This gives the protein CSVDWQGGTEAFF.

This chain links TRBV7-2 with TRBJ1-5; 8 bases fit TRBD1. The CDR3 totals 13 residues. Germline-derived CDR1 and CDR2 are SGHTA and FQGNSA. Germline trimming cut 5 bases from V and 5 bases from J; bases unmatched to any gene: 2. This CDR3 is CASSQTGDQPQHF. CDR3 DNA sequence: TGTGCCAGCAGCCAGACAGGGGATCAGCCCCAGCATTTT.

The V and J genes are TRBV6-1 and TRBJ1-2; D perhaps matches TRBD1 (5 bases). Germline-derived CDR1 and CDR2 are MNHNS and SASEGT. The CDR3 consists of 14 residues. V lost 0 bases to trimming and J lost 4 bases, with 9 bases between them. This CDR3 is CASSEAWGGYGYTF. The CDR3 nucleotides read TGTGCCAGCAGTGAAGCCTGGGGCGGCTATGGCTACACCTTC.

The genes are TRBV14 and TRBJ2-1; no clear D gene. The CDR3 loop spans 16 amino acids. Germline V lookup: CDR1 SGHDN, CDR2 FVKESK. V shed 0 bases and J shed 8 bases, with 17 bases lying between them. CDR3 nucleotides: TGTGCCAGCAGCCAAGAGATAGCCCCTACCTTAGATGAGCAGTTCTTC. It yields the protein CASSQEIAPTLDEQFF.

This clone was detected once. This chain joins TRBV6-5 and TRBJ2-7, with 9 bases identical to TRBD1. Losses at the gene ends were 6 bases for V and 6 bases for J; bases not matched to a gene: 6. This CDR3 comprises 13 residues. Germline values: CDR1 MNHEY, CDR2 SVGAGI. As DNA, the CDR3 is TGTGCCAGCAGACGGACAGGGGCGGGCGAGCAGTACTTC. It yields the protein CASRRTGAGEQYF.

The chain uses TRBV4-3 and TRBJ1-5; D gene uncertain. The V end was cut by 5 bases, the J end by 6 bases, with 20 bases between. CDR1 and CDR2 from the germline V gene are LGHNA and YSLEER. The CDR3 spans 16 residues. CDR3 region: CASSERVGGEGQPQHF. CDR3 nucleotides: TGCGCCAGCAGCGAAAGGGTGGGCGGGGAAGGTCAGCCCCAGCATTTT.

The rearrangement uses TRBV3-1 (or the pseudogene TRBV3-2) and TRBJ2-1; possible D gene TRBD2, 5 bases. The CDR3 is 14 amino acids. Germline CDR1 is LGHDT and CDR2 is YNNKEL (reference sequence). Between the trimmed V and J ends, which lost 0 bases and 10 bases, there was a span of 13 bases. CDR3 in DNA: TGTGCCAGCAGCCAAGATTTGGGGAGCTCCGAGCAGTTCTTC. As protein: CASSQDLGSSEQFF.